These 26 T cell receptor beta chains were sequenced from one sample in a study of blood T cells in healthy people across ages. The second PCR ran about 6 to 12 cycles with a sample-barcoded 5' primer and J-beta primers. TCRdb redid the calling of the 5' RACE reads with MiXCR, one entry per CDR3 protein. Found here are 750,000 to 950,000 distinct CDR3 sequences, almost 30% of them singletons; the top ten hold roughly 10%. This sample also belongs to another study, concerning T cells of mothers and their children.

Sequenced sample: blood. The source is a woman aged 35 to 49 in good health.

The sample holds a few counts of this clonotype. V gene TRBV6-6 combines with J gene TRBJ1-1, with D possibly TRBD1 on 5 matching bases. The CDR3 extends over 15 amino acids. Trimming took 0 bases from V and 2 from J, leaving 10 bases between them. Germline V lookup: CDR1 MNHNY, CDR2 SVGAGI (reference sequence). The CDR3 sequence: CASSYSPTVNTEAFF. The CDR3 DNA sequence: TGTGCCAGCAGTTACTCCCCGACAGTCAACACTGAAGCTTTCTTT.

The chain recombines TRBV20-1 with TRBJ2-2; 7 bases are shared with TRBD1. Losses at the gene ends were 7 bases for V and 6 bases for J; bases not matched to a gene: 8. This CDR3 has 13 amino acids. Germline loops: CDR1 DFQATT, CDR2 SNEGSKA (reference sequence). In nucleotides, the CDR3 is TGCAGTGGGGACAGAGGGTCTGCCGGGGAGCTGTTTTTT. Protein sequence: CSGDRGSAGELFF.

This clonotype was recorded many times. The gene calls are TRBV5-6 and TRBJ2-5, with D possibly being TRBD2 (7 bases). Per the germline V gene, CDR1 is SGHDT and CDR2 is YYEEEE. The CDR3 length is 15 residues. The ends were cut back, 6 bases at V and 3 bases at J, with 18 bases in the middle. Here the CDR3 reads CASITRRGGEETQYF. DNA of the CDR3: TGTGCCAGCATCACGAGAAGGGGGGGCGAAGAGACCCAGTACTTC.

On this clonotype: Possible read error: a much larger clone is one base away. The chain is built from TRBV9 and TRBJ2-5, with TRBD2 matching over 7 bases. Germline CDR1 is SGDLS and CDR2 is YYNGEE. The CDR3 loop spans 15 amino acids. The ends lost 3 bases at V and 5 bases at J; junction bases unmatched: 10. CDR3 region: CASSADGLEWETQYF. CDR3 sequence (DNA): TGTGCCAGCAGCGCAGATGGACTAGAGTGGGAGACCCAGTACTTC.

The chain joins TRBV20-1 to TRBJ1-2; D possibly corresponds to TRBD1 (6 bases). From germline, CDR1 is DFQATT and CDR2 SNEGSKA (reference sequence). The CDR3 totals 14 residues. With 6 bases removed from V and 4 bases from J, the gap between germline ends came to 18 bases. CDR3 residues: CSATLGGEAYGYTF. The CDR3 region has the DNA TGCAGTGCGACACTGGGGGGCGAGGCCTATGGCTACACCTTC.

This clonotype came up a few times. A read error may be the cause here, since a much bigger clone is one base away. This rearrangement joins TRBV7-3 to TRBJ2-5; D is ambiguous. Germline CDR1 reads SGHTA; CDR2 reads FQGTGA. The CDR3 extends over 17 amino acids. Written as DNA, the CDR3 is TGTACCAGCAGCTCCCACGTCCGCGCAGGTCGAGCAGAGACCCAGTACTTC. Translating it yields CTSSSHVRAGRAETQYF.

This clonotype was seen ten or more times. The chain joins TRBV20-1 to TRBJ2-5; 8 bases are a match to TRBD2. In germline, CDR1 is DFQATT, CDR2 SNEGSKA (reference sequence). The CDR3 spans 14 residues. The V segment lost 3 bases and the J segment 0 bases; nucleotides outside the gene matches: 3. The CDR3 reads CSASGGGYQETQYF. DNA of the CDR3: TGCAGTGCTAGTGGCGGGGGGTACCAAGAGACCCAGTACTTC.

The rearrangement links TRBV18 to TRBJ2-4; D is possibly TRBD2 (6 bases). Matching the DNA end better, TRBJ2-5 makes the J call doubtful. This CDR3 region has 15 residues. CDR1 is KGHSH, CDR2 LQKENI, per germline. The CDR3 nucleotides read TGTGCCAGCTCACCGGTCGGGGGATGTGAGGAGACCCAGTACTTC. Its translation: CASSPVGGCEETQYF.

This clonotype showed up just a few times. The chain couples TRBV2 to TRBJ1-4; D ambiguous. Germline V gene lookup returns CDR1 SNHLY and CDR2 FYNNEI. This CDR3 has 12 amino acids. The V end was cut by 6 bases, the J end by 6 bases, with 8 bases between. CDR3 bases: TGTGCCAGCAGGGAGGTGGATGAAAAACTGTTTTTT. Protein: CASREVDEKLFF.

The chain uses TRBV2 and TRBJ2-7; perhaps TRBD2 as D (5 bases). In germline, CDR1 is SNHLY, CDR2 FYNNEI. Trimming pared 3 bases from V and 8 bases from J, leaving 17 bases between. The CDR3 totals 14 residues. CDR3 region: CASSDSDNRRKQYF. The CDR3 region has the DNA TGTGCCAGCAGTGACAGTGACAACCGGAGGAAGCAGTACTTC.

Ten or more counts support this clonotype. J is TRBJ2-7 and V is TRBV29-1, with 8 bases fitting TRBD2. The V and J ends lost 0 bases and 7 bases, in that order; junction bases with no gene match: 5. The CDR3 is made up of 13 amino acids. The germline V gene has CDR1 SQVTM and CDR2 ANQGSEA. The CDR3 region is CSVEDSGVGEQYF. In DNA form, the CDR3 reads TGCAGCGTTGAAGATAGCGGGGTGGGGGAGCAGTACTTC.

In this sample, this clonotype turned up many times. The chain couples TRBV12-3 or TRBV12-4 to TRBJ2-3; D gene unclear. V was trimmed by 3 bases and J by 3 bases, leaving 10 bases between them. The CDR3 is made up of 14 amino acids. The CDR3 nucleotides are TGTGCCAGCAGTTTTCGGATCGGGACAGATACGCAGTATTTT. Its protein product is CASSFRIGTDTQYF.

This clonotype has a handful of counts. This chain uses TRBV6-2 or TRBV6-3 with TRBJ1-1; D not resolved. The V and J ends lost 6 bases and 4 bases respectively, with 15 bases between them. The length of the CDR3 is 14 residues. CDR1 is MNHEY and CDR2 is SVGEGT in the germline V gene. CDR3 nucleotide sequence: TGTGCCAGCAGCGCGCTATCAATCCTCACTGAAGCTTTCTTT. Its translation: CASSALSILTEAFF.

Only a few counts were recorded for this clonotype. The V gene is TRBV27, the J gene TRBJ2-1; 9 nucleotides line up with TRBD2. The germline V gene has CDR1 MNHEY and CDR2 SMNVEV (reference sequence). With V trimmed by 8 bases and J by 4 bases, 12 bases remained unmatched. The CDR3 is made up of 16 amino acids. The CDR3 here is CASAPRSGGLYNEQFF. As DNA, the CDR3 is TGTGCCAGCGCGCCCCGTAGCGGGGGCCTTTACAATGAGCAGTTCTTC.

This clonotype was seen a few times. This chain uses TRBV5-1 with TRBJ1-5; D may be TRBD1 (5 bases). Between the trimmed V and J ends, which lost 7 bases and 6 bases, there was a span of 14 bases. Germline CDR1 SGHRS, CDR2 YFSETQ. The CDR3 length is 13 residues. The CDR3 loop reads CASPVGRGQPQHF. CDR3 nucleotide sequence: TGCGCCAGCCCGGTGGGAAGGGGTCAGCCCCAGCATTTT.

This clonotype was found many times. The chain uses TRBV29-1 and TRBJ2-7; the D gene is possibly TRBD1 (5 bases). The V end was cut by 6 bases, the J end by 0 bases, with 6 bases between. CDR1 SQVTM and CDR2 ANQGSEA come from the germline V gene. CDR3 size: 11 residues. CDR3 DNA: TGCAGCGTCAGGGTCTCCTACGAGCAGTACTTC. It codes for CSVRVSYEQYF.

The J gene is TRBJ1-1, the V gene TRBV7-9; TRBD1 matches at 7 bases. Germline V gives CDR1 SEHNR, CDR2 FQNEAQ (reference sequence). The V and J ends lost 5 bases and 6 bases, in that order; junction bases with no gene match: 6. CDR3 length: 13 residues. The CDR3 DNA reads TGTGCCAGCAGCCGGACAGGAGAGGCTGAAGCTTTCTTT. This gives the protein CASSRTGEAEAFF. Full variable domain (rest looked up from reference TRBV7-9 and TRBJ1-1): DTGVSQNPRHKITKRGQNVTFRCDPISEHNRLYWYRQTLGQGPEFLTYFQNEAQLEKSRLLSDRFSAERPKGSFSTLEIQRTEQGDSAMYLCASSRTGEAEAFFGQGTRLTVV.

The chain links TRBV5-1 to TRBJ2-1; a possible D gene is TRBD1 (7 bases). This CDR3 region has 14 residues. V was pared by 7 bases and J by 3 bases, with 14 bases between. CDR1 is SGHRS and CDR2 is YFSETQ in the germline V gene. The CDR3 loop is CASLQGGGYNEQFF. The CDR3 DNA sequence: TGCGCCAGCCTTCAGGGGGGCGGCTACAATGAGCAGTTCTTC. Combining the CDR3 with reference TRBV5-1 and TRBJ2-1 gives the whole variable domain KAGVTQTPRYLIKTRGQQVTLSCSPISGHRSVSWYQQTPGQGLQFLFEYFSETQRNKGNFPGRFSGRQFSNSRSEMNVSTLELGDSALYLCASLQGGGYNEQFFGPGTRLTVL.

In this sample, this clonotype turned up many times. This may be a read error, as it is one base from a much larger clone. The rearrangement joins TRBV5-5 to TRBJ1-2; 9 bases are a match to TRBD1. V shed 3 bases, J shed 2 bases, and the junction held 2 bases outside the gene matches. There are 14 residues in the CDR3. Germline lookup yields CDR1 SGHKS and CDR2 YYEKEE (reference sequence). CDR3 loop: CASSWDRVNYGYTF. The CDR3 nucleotides are TGTGCCAGCAGCTGGGACAGGGTCAACTATGGCTACACCTTC.

This clonotype came up many times. The gene calls are TRBV6-6 and TRBJ2-3; 9 bases match TRBD1. V shed 6 bases, J shed 3 bases, and the junction held 1 base outside the gene matches. CDR1 is MNHNY and CDR2 is SVGAGI in the germline V gene (reference sequence). CDR3 length: 13 residues. Written as DNA, the CDR3 is TGTGCCAGCAGGGACAGGGGAACAGATACGCAGTATTTT. Translated, it gives CASRDRGTDTQYF.

The V and J genes are TRBV4-1 and TRBJ2-7, with D possibly being TRBD2 (7 bases). Germline V lookup: CDR1 MGHRA, CDR2 YSYEKL. With 0 bases removed from V and 2 bases from J, the gap between germline ends came to 11 bases. This CDR3 spans 15 amino acids. DNA for the CDR3: TGCGCCAGCAGCCAAGACGGGGGGCCGCCCTACGAGCAGTACTTC. Its translation is CASSQDGGPPYEQYF.

The V gene is TRBV28, the J gene TRBJ2-7; D is ambiguous. V was cut by 5 bases and J by 4 bases, with 24 bases left in between. This CDR3 spans 17 amino acids. Looked up from germline, CDR1 is MDHEN and CDR2 is SYDVKM. The CDR3 region is CASSPWDREYGFYEQYF. The CDR3 DNA reads TGTGCCAGCAGTCCGTGGGATAGGGAATACGGGTTTTACGAGCAGTACTTC.

The table lists this clonotype with a few counts. V and J are TRBV20-1 and TRBJ1-1, with TRBD1 identical over 8 bases. The CDR3 totals 15 residues. V was pared by 3 bases and J by 6 bases, with 12 bases of the junction left unmatched. Germline V gives CDR1 DFQATT, CDR2 SNEGSKA (reference sequence). The CDR3 sequence: CSARPIQGGWAEAFF. The CDR3 DNA is TGCAGTGCTAGGCCGATACAGGGGGGGTGGGCTGAAGCTTTCTTT.

Ten or more counts support this clonotype. This chain connects TRBV5-1 to TRBJ2-7; tentative D call: TRBD2 (6 bases). CDR3 length equals 13 residues. Germline V CDR1 and CDR2: SGHRS, YFSETQ. Trimming shortened V by 6 bases and J by 6 bases, and 16 bases separated the two germline ends. In DNA, the CDR3 is TGCGCCAGCACACCCGACGGGGGTCTCGAGCAGTACTTC. This translates into CASTPDGGLEQYF.

A note on this clonotype: Relative to the germline gene, one junction end is altered; a read error may explain this. This chain joins TRBV12-3 or TRBV12-4 and TRBJ2-1, with D perhaps TRBD2 (6 bases). This CDR3 is 13 amino acids long. CDR3 sequence: CASSLSEGNEQSF. In nucleotides, the CDR3 is TGTGCCAGCAGTTTATCGGAGGGCAATGAGCAGTCCTTC.

As concerns this clonotype: This may be a read error, as it is one base from a much larger clone. This chain joins TRBV10-3 and TRBJ2-1, with D hard to call. The CDR3 is made up of 16 amino acids. Germline CDR1 reads ENHRY; CDR2 reads SYGVKD. V lost 4 bases and J lost 13, with 26 bases in between. In nucleotides, the CDR3 is TGTGCCATCAGTGGGGGTCCATTAGTGTGGGAAGAGACCCAGTTCTTC. This translates into CAISGGPLVWEETQFF.